This TCR beta chain was captured by sequencing in a study of cytomegalovirus exposure and HLA in healthy donors. The germline V gene encodes CDR1 SGHNT and CDR2 YYREEE (reference sequence). V lost 6 bases and J 2 bases, leaving 16 bases between the germline ends. This CDR3 has 15 amino acids. This clone occurred once. 13 Jbeta primers and 60 Vbeta primers were used for the PCR. The table came from immunoSEQ multiplex PCR; TCRdb's copy has only in-frame clones and leaves some out. This repertoire shows just over 150,000 clones, 78% found once; its top ten account for approximately 3.1%. Sequenced: PBMCs. This receptor was obtained from a woman aged 40-49 years in good health and CMV-seronegative. The chain links TRBV5-4 to TRBJ2-3, with a tentative D call TRBD2 (7 bases). The CDR3 loop reads CASISRGANTDTQYF. CDR3 coding DNA: TGTGCCAGCATCTCCCGGGGGGCAAACACAGATACGCAGTATTTT.